The 20 T cell receptor beta chains given below trace back to one sample, sequenced in a study of T cell responses to AZD1222 COVID-19 vaccine. The data were produced by immunoSEQ multiplex PCR, yet TCRdb's version contains in-frame clones alone and is incomplete. This sample has roughly 200,000 clones, with 80% to 95% found just once. Sequenced here: peripheral blood, sampled 28 days after the second dose of the MenACWY control vaccine. The source of these receptors is an adult who received the MenACWY meningococcal vaccine as a control.

This clone appeared a single time. V usage is TRBV11-2 and J usage is TRBJ2-5, with D uncertain. From germline, CDR1 is SGHAT and CDR2 FQNNGV. Between the trimmed V and J ends, which lost 1 base and 6 bases, there was a span of 15 bases. The CDR3 extends over 15 amino acids. The CDR3 reads CASSLGGEFPKTQYF. CDR3 coding DNA: TGTGCCAGCAGCTTAGGGGGTGAATTTCCAAAGACCCAGTACTTC.

The CDR3 DNA sequence: TGTGCCATCAGTGAAGGTATGGGCAATCAGCCCCAGCATTTT. Protein: CAISEGMGNQPQHF. J is TRBJ1-5 and V is TRBV10-3, with no clear D. The CDR3 contains 14 residues. From germline, CDR1 is ENHRY and CDR2 SYGVKD. Trimming cost V 3 bases and J 2 bases, with 8 bases left between them.

This clone has only a few counts. The chain has TRBV5-1 and TRBJ2-7; the match to TRBD1 covers 7 bases. Trimming took 3 bases from V and 10 from J; bases not matched to a gene: 7. This CDR3 comprises 12 residues. Germline CDR1 reads SGHRS; CDR2 reads YFSETQ. The CDR3 coding sequence is TGCGCCAGCAGCTCGAAAGGGACAGATCAGTACTTC. It translates to CASSSKGTDQYF.

The genes are TRBV5-6 and TRBJ1-1; D call uncertain. Trimming left V 2 bases short and J 2 bases short, with 7 bases between. Germline V CDR1 and CDR2: SGHDT, YYEEEE. The CDR3 length is 13 residues. The CDR3 DNA reads as TGTGCCAGCAGCTTCGGGCGAAACACTGAAGCTTTCTTT. Protein sequence: CASSFGRNTEAFF.

This rearrangement joins TRBV5-6 to TRBJ1-4; D call uncertain. The CDR3 runs 14 residues. Germline V gene data show CDR1 as SGHDT and CDR2 as YYEEEE. Trimming pared 2 bases from V and 5 bases from J, leaving 10 bases between. The CDR3: CASSFDLRNEKLFF. The CDR3 coding sequence is TGTGCCAGCAGCTTCGATCTGAGGAATGAAAAACTGTTTTTT.

The chain uses TRBV2 and TRBJ1-1; D call uncertain. V lost 7 bases and J lost 0, with 9 bases in between. The germline V gene has CDR1 SNHLY and CDR2 FYNNEI. The CDR3 is made up of 13 amino acids. The CDR3 DNA reads TGTGCCAGCAATACGGAGATGAACACTGAAGCTTTCTTT. Its protein is CASNTEMNTEAFF.

The gene calls are TRBV2 and TRBJ1-2; D not resolved. The germline CDR1 and CDR2 sequences are SNHLY and FYNNEI. V was pared by 4 bases and J by 7 bases, with 19 bases between. This CDR3 region has 15 residues. The CDR3 nucleotides are TGTGCCAGCAGTGGAGACGGGGTATTACTAGGTGGCTACACCTTC. Its translation is CASSGDGVLLGGYTF.

The chain couples TRBV11-2 to TRBJ2-5, with 7 bases fitting TRBD1. Losses at the gene ends were 3 bases for V and 2 bases for J; bases not matched to a gene: 3. The CDR3 is 14 amino acids. The germline gives CDR1 SGHAT, CDR2 FQNNGV. CDR3 sequence: CASSFTGAQETQYF. The CDR3, as DNA: TGTGCCAGCAGCTTTACAGGGGCTCAAGAGACCCAGTACTTC.

V is TRBV5-6 and J is TRBJ2-3, with TRBD1 as a possible D gene (6 bases). V lost 0 bases, J lost 4 bases, and 12 bases lay in between. CDR1 SGHDT and CDR2 YYEEEE come from the germline V gene. The CDR3 runs 15 residues. Here the CDR3 DNA reads TGTGCCAGCAGCTTGGTTGGCAGGGGAGCAGATACGCAGTATTTT. Protein: CASSLVGRGADTQYF.

CDR3 DNA: TGTGCCAGCAGCCTCGGGGGCCCCTTTGGGTATGGCTACACCTTC. Translation: CASSLGGPFGYGYTF. The chain combines TRBV7-2 with TRBJ1-2; perhaps TRBD1 as D (6 bases). The CDR3 totals 15 residues. From germline, CDR1 is SGHTA and CDR2 FQGNSA. V dropped 5 bases and J dropped 5 bases, with 18 bases sitting between them.

This chain links TRBV5-8 with TRBJ1-5; the D gene is possibly TRBD1 (6 bases). Germline V gives CDR1 SGHTS, CDR2 YDEGEE. This CDR3 has 15 residues. Trimming stripped 2 bases from V and 5 bases from J, with 14 bases between. CDR3 residues: CASSFYGSGDQPQHF. The CDR3 DNA is TGTGCCAGCAGCTTTTACGGTTCAGGGGATCAGCCCCAGCATTTT.

This chain links TRBV6-1 with TRBJ1-1; 8 bases line up with TRBD1. Germline CDR1 MNHNS, CDR2 SASEGT. This CDR3 spans 17 amino acids. V lost 2 bases to trimming and J lost 1 base; unmatched junction nucleotides: 9. The CDR3 spells CASSESPRGQENTEAFF. The CDR3 DNA reads TGTGCCAGCAGTGAAAGTCCCAGGGGGCAGGAGAACACTGAAGCTTTCTTT.

This sequence joins TRBV11-2 and TRBJ1-1; 7 bases are shared with TRBD1. J lost 4 bases, V lost 3 bases, and 8 bases had no gene match. Germline-derived CDR1 and CDR2 are SGHAT and FQNNGV. This CDR3 spans 15 amino acids. CDR3 sequence (DNA): TGTGCCAGCAGCTTCCATCCCAGGGGGGGCACTGAAGCTTTCTTT. This codes for CASSFHPRGGTEAFF.

The chain uses TRBV5-1 and TRBJ1-1; TRBD1 is a possible D gene (6 bases). Between the trimmed V and J ends, which lost 0 bases and 5 bases, there was a span of 11 bases. Germline lookup yields CDR1 SGHRS and CDR2 YFSETQ. The CDR3 covers 14 residues. The CDR3 DNA follows: TGCGCCAGCAGCTTGGCCACAGGGTGGACTGAAGCTTTCTTT. This translates into CASSLATGWTEAFF. The complete variable domain, with remaining parts taken from reference TRBV5-1 and TRBJ1-1, reads KAGVTQTPRYLIKTRGQQVTLSCSPISGHRSVSWYQQTPGQGLQFLFEYFSETQRNKGNFPGRFSGRQFSNSRSEMNVSTLELGDSALYLCASSLATGWTEAFFGQGTRLTVV.

The chain has TRBV18 and TRBJ2-5; no definite D call. The V gene's germline CDR1 is KGHSH and CDR2 LQKENI. Trimming took 5 bases from V and 5 from J, leaving 3 bases between them. CDR3 size: 10 residues. The CDR3 protein is CASSGETQYF. CDR3 DNA sequence: TGTGCCAGCTCAGGGGAGACCCAGTACTTC.

This clone was picked up one time. V and J are TRBV27 and TRBJ1-2; D ambiguous. V was cut by 4 bases and J by 10 bases, with 10 bases left in between. Germline V gene data show CDR1 as MNHEY and CDR2 as SMNVEV (reference sequence). There are 11 residues in the CDR3. The CDR3 nucleotides are TGTGCCAGCAGTTCGGGCCTCCTCTACACCTTC. Protein product: CASSSGLLYTF.

The chain recombines TRBV30 with TRBJ1-2; 7 bases line up with TRBD1. V lost 7 bases and J lost 2; bases outside the gene matches: 13. From germline, CDR1 is GTSNPN and CDR2 SVGIG (reference sequence). There are 15 residues in the CDR3. CDR3 residues: CASTPRQGRNYGYTF. The CDR3 DNA sequence: TGTGCCTCGACCCCCCGACAGGGTCGAAACTATGGCTACACCTTC.

This clone is a singleton in its sample. The CDR3, as DNA: TGTGCCAGCAGCAAAGACGCGGACGAAGACACTGAAGCTTTCTTT. Its translation: CASSKDADEDTEAFF. The chain links TRBV21-1 to TRBJ1-1. TRBV21-1 is recorded as a pseudogene. This CDR3 has 15 residues.

The genes are TRBV19 and TRBJ1-5; the D is unclear. V was cut by 5 bases and J by 11 bases, with 13 bases left in between. CDR3 length: 12 residues. Germline V CDR1 and CDR2: LNHDA, SQIVND (reference sequence). CDR3 DNA: TGTGCCAGTAGTCGCGGGTTCCGGGCCCAGCATTTT. As protein: CASSRGFRAQHF.

The V and J genes are TRBV19 and TRBJ1-2; D may be TRBD1 (6 bases). The CDR3 spans 14 residues. The V end lost 4 bases, the J end lost 2 bases, and 11 bases lay between the germline ends. Germline loops: CDR1 LNHDA, CDR2 SQIVND (reference sequence). The chain's CDR3 is CASSTHTGNYGYTF. CDR3 nucleotides: TGTGCCAGTAGTACCCATACAGGGAACTATGGCTACACCTTC. The whole variable domain, filled in from reference TRBV19 and TRBJ1-2, reads DGGITQSPKYLFRKEGQNVTLSCEQNLNHDAMYWYRQDPGQGLRLIYYSQIVNDFQKGDIAEGYSVSREKKESFPLTVTSAQKNPTAFYLCASSTHTGNYGYTFGSGTRLTVV.